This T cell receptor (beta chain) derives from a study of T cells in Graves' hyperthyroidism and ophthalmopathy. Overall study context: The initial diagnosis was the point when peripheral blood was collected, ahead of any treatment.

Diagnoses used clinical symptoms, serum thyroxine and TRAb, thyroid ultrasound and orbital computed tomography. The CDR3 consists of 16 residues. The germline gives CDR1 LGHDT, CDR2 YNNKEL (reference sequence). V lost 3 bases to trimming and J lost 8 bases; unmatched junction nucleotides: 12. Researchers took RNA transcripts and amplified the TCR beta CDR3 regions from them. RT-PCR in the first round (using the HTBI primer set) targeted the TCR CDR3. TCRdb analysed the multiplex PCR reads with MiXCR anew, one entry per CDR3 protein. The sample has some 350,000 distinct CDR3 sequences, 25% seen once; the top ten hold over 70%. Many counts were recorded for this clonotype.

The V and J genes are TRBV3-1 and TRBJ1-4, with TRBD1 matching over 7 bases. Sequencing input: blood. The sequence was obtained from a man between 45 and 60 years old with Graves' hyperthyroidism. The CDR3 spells CASSHPQGGKSEKLFF. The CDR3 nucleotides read TGTGCCAGCAGCCATCCCCAGGGGGGTAAATCGGAAAAACTGTTTTTT.